The present TCR beta chain was sequenced within a study of blood T cell repertoires in COVID-19. At the level of the study: Whether acute or convalescent, the COVID-19 samples came from the United States, Italy and Spain. Sources were T cells, B-cell-depleted T cells, or PBMCs; the material itself was cDNA or gDNA.

Produced via immunoSEQ multiplex PCR; TCRdb's table is partial and in-frame only. The sample comprises about 120,000 clones, roughly four fifths of which are singletons, and 7% to 9.5% rests with the top ten. This CDR3 has 15 amino acids. V dropped 7 bases and J dropped 0; count of bases not matched to a gene: 4. Per germline, CDR1 SGHNT and CDR2 YENEEA. This clonotype originated in a man between 65 and 85 years old with active or convalescent COVID-19. The sample comprised peripheral blood. The V gene is TRBV11-3, the J gene TRBJ2-2, with 8 nucleotides matching TRBD1. The DNA for the CDR3 is TGTGCCAGCACCTGGACAGGGTCGAACACCGGGGAGCTGTTTTTT. This translates into CASTWTGSNTGELFF.